This T cell receptor beta chain was sequenced during a study of blood T cell repertoires in COVID-19. Authors' data handling: Cell counts per sample came from amplifying reference gene primers. The assay was immunoSEQ multiplex PCR, and TCRdb's table has in-frame clones only and misses some. V and J calls and clone size are given by that table; D and trimming were obtained from the DNA. The sample carries around 620,000 clones, around 89% recorded once. This receptor was identified in a woman between 18 and 29 years old with acute or convalescent COVID-19. Material: peripheral blood.

The CDR3 sequence is CASSLRQGNYGYTF. The CDR3 bases are TGTGCCAGCAGCCTGAGACAGGGTAACTATGGCTACACCTTC. This rearrangement joins TRBV3-1 (or the pseudogene TRBV3-2) to TRBJ1-2; 7 bases align to TRBD1. The CDR3 sequence is 14 residues long. In germline, CDR1 is LGHDT, CDR2 YNNKEL (reference sequence). The V segment lost 4 bases and the J segment 1 base; nucleotides outside the gene matches: 3.